This note documents a single TCR beta chain sequence. This clonotype is described as medium-sized (0.01 to 0.1%). It lacks a known antigen. No much larger clonotype is one base removed from it; base qualities were not supplied. Measured from the cysteine to the phenylalanine, the CDR3 is 20 residues long. Kept here is only the CDR3 DNA, which spans 60 bases and is read in frame from base 1. V is trimmed back by 0 bases and J by 7 bases, and the junction contains 18 bases that no gene match accounts for. CDR1 is given as MNHEY and CDR2 as SVGEGT, both from the germline V gene. The data were taken from a study of spatial heterogeneity in lung cancer (dated by TCRdb to the late 2010s). Notes on the research overall: Beta-chain transcripts were consistently detected in greater numbers than alpha-chain transcripts, which likely reflected higher beta-chain transcript abundance. In the raw uncorrected reads, each unique combination of TCR and UMI appeared more than ten times on average. In non-small cell lung cancer, the study made a quantitative comparison of TCR alpha and beta repertoires among multiple tumor regions, matched nontumor lung and blood. Nonsynonymous mutation counts, determined by whole-exome sequencing of tumor tissue, were related to TCR repertoire features. At surgery, both alpha and beta chains were TCR-sequenced in more than 200 tumor regions, fewer than 80 matched nontumor lung samples and some 58 PBMC samples.

The library came from 5' RACE. TCRdb shows the sequencer as NextSeq 500. To allow correction of PCR and sequencing errors, the TCR library protocol tagged every TCR cDNA molecule with a unique molecular identifier. Per the source publication's procedure: TCR identification, UMI-based error correction and CDR3 extraction were all carried out with Decombinator tools. Expanded TCRs were defined as those above a frequency of 2 per 1,000, corresponding to the top 1% of the tumor frequency distribution. Renyi diversity was calculated using the R vegan package after each repertoire was subsampled 100 times to 5,000 TCRs. CDR3 similarity networks were constructed using string-kernel similarity of amino acid triplets, with links drawn between CDR3s whose pairwise similarity was above 0.82. TCRdb took the public reads, trimmed them with fastp at Q25, ran MiXCR for clone calling and kept in-frame beta chains. Each CDR3 protein gets just one entry, which takes the most common genes and DNA from the rows behind it. The V and J calls and clone size come from TCRdb's table, not from the authors' own analysis. This sample has around 41,000 distinct CDR3 sequences in its table, and about 6.8% of those were observed once. The ten top clones hold about 45% of the sample.

General study outcomes and caveats: Confirming at a functional level the hypothesis that regional TCRs recognize regional mutations was considered to require additional single-cell paired TCR alpha and beta sequencing. Ubiquitous expanded tumor TCRs were found in blood more often at tumor resection than at routine follow-up.

The time point label of this sample denotes: sample taken at primary tumor resection. Donors were 72 patients with early-stage, untreated non-small cell lung cancer from the lung TRACERx cohort. TCR sequencing used whole RNA extracted from tumor and nontumor lung tissue, or from cryopreserved PBMC samples, without cell sorting. Only patients with enough RNA available from two or more tumor regions were chosen for TCR sequencing. The receptor was derived from a female donor with early-stage non-small cell lung cancer. In this chain, TRBV6-2 or TRBV6-3 is recombined with TRBJ2-1; 10 middle bases align to TRBD2. The material was PBMCs, obtained at surgery. The DNA sequence follows: TGTGCCAGCAGTTACTCCGGAGTTTTGTGGTCGCTAGCGGGAGATAATGAGCAGTTCTTC. Translated, this gives CASSYSGVLWSLAGDNEQFF.